The 24 T cell receptor beta chains below come from one sample, sequenced in a study of early T cells in non-severe SARS-CoV-2 infection. In TCRdb, the 5' RACE reads were re-called with MiXCR into one record per CDR3 protein. Of 50,000 or so distinct CDR3 sequences in the sample, around 8% were seen once. The material sequenced was whole blood. These receptors were obtained from an adult who was a healthcare worker with PCR-confirmed SARS-CoV-2 infection or an uninfected control (not recorded which).

The chain recombines TRBV7-2 with TRBJ1-4; 9 positions agree with TRBD1. V was clipped by 5 bases and J by 4 bases; unmatched bases: 2. Per germline, CDR1 SGHTA and CDR2 FQGNSA. The CDR3 spans 14 residues. The CDR3 here is CASSLDRGNEKLFF. The CDR3 bases are TGTGCCAGCAGCCTGGACAGGGGTAATGAAAAACTGTTTTTT.

In its sample, this clonotype was seen many times. The chain employs TRBV6-5 and TRBJ1-1, with D uncertain. The V and J ends lost 5 bases and 7 bases respectively, with 8 bases between them. This CDR3 has 11 amino acids. The germline gives CDR1 MNHEY, CDR2 SVGAGI. CDR3 in amino acids: CASSHGYEAFF. In nucleotides, the CDR3 is TGTGCCAGCAGTCACGGCTATGAAGCTTTCTTT.

This clonotype showed up many times. The chain joins TRBV20-1 to TRBJ2-1; TRBD2 matches at 10 bases. This CDR3 has 14 amino acids. Per germline, CDR1 DFQATT and CDR2 SNEGSKA (reference sequence). V lost 7 bases, J lost 7 bases, and 10 bases stayed unmatched. The CDR3 region has the DNA TGCAGTGTTTTCCAGCGGGAGGGGACGAATGAGCAGTTCTTC. Translated, it gives CSVFQREGTNEQFF.

This clonotype was counted at least ten times. V and J are TRBV9 and TRBJ2-7; the D gene is possibly TRBD1 (6 bases). Trimming stripped 0 bases from V and 1 base from J, with 11 bases between. Germline CDR1 is SGDLS and CDR2 is YYNGEE. This CDR3 contains 15 residues. DNA for the CDR3: TGTGCCAGCAGCGTAGCGGCAGGGGAATCCTACGAGCAGTACTTC. The encoded protein is CASSVAAGESYEQYF.

This clonotype has ten or more counts. The rearrangement links TRBV20-1 to TRBJ1-2, with no clear D. Germline V CDR1 and CDR2: DFQATT, SNEGSKA (reference sequence). The CDR3 totals 12 residues. With 4 bases removed from V and 3 bases from J, the gap between germline ends came to 9 bases. In DNA form, the CDR3 reads TGCAGTGCTATCGGAGATGACTATGGCTACACCTTC. This sequence encodes CSAIGDDYGYTF.

This chain connects TRBV9 to TRBJ2-3, with D possibly TRBD2 on 5 matching bases. V was shortened by 0 bases and J by 5 bases, with 10 bases between the two germline ends. This CDR3 has 14 residues. Germline V gene lookup returns CDR1 SGDLS and CDR2 YYNGEE. CDR3 nucleotides: TGTGCCAGCAGCGTAGAGGTTGGGAGAGATACGCAGTATTTT. Protein: CASSVEVGRDTQYF.

This clonotype occurred many times. V usage is TRBV7-9 and J usage is TRBJ1-3; a possible D gene is TRBD1 (5 bases). The CDR3 has 16 residues. Trimming removed 1 base from V and 2 bases from J, with 12 bases in between. The germline gives CDR1 SEHNR, CDR2 FQNEAQ (reference sequence). The CDR3 loop reads CASSLGGARTGNTIYF. For the CDR3, the DNA is TGTGCCAGCAGCTTAGGTGGGGCGCGGACTGGAAACACCATATATTTT. The full variable domain, completed using reference TRBV7-9 and TRBJ1-3, is DTGVSQNPRHKITKRGQNVTFRCDPISEHNRLYWYRQTLGQGPEFLTYFQNEAQLEKSRLLSDRFSAERPKGSFSTLEIQRTEQGDSAMYLCASSLGGARTGNTIYFGEGSWLTVV.

This clonotype was picked up a small number of times. V usage is TRBV27 and J usage is TRBJ1-1; a weak D match, TRBD1 (5 bases). This CDR3 spans 14 amino acids. Per the germline V gene, CDR1 is MNHEY and CDR2 is SMNVEV (reference sequence). V was shortened by 3 bases and J by 4 bases, with 12 bases between the two germline ends. The CDR3 reads CASSLSSRGTEAFF. The CDR3 region has the DNA TGTGCCAGCAGTTTGTCTTCGAGGGGCACTGAAGCTTTCTTT.

The chain uses TRBV7-2 and TRBJ2-7; 9 nucleotides agree with TRBD2. Germline CDR1 and CDR2: SGHTA and FQGNSA. V lost 5 bases and J lost 3; bases outside the gene matches: 5. This CDR3 is 14 amino acids long. This chain's CDR3 is CASSTSGGLYEQYF. The CDR3 DNA is TGTGCCAGCAGCACGAGCGGGGGGCTCTACGAGCAGTACTTC.

This clonotype was observed at least ten times. The J gene is TRBJ2-7, the V gene TRBV27, with 11 bases lining up with TRBD2. J gave up 3 bases and V 6 bases, and 10 bases lay outside the gene matches. The CDR3 runs 16 residues. Per the germline V gene, CDR1 is MNHEY and CDR2 is SMNVEV (reference sequence). The CDR3 nucleotides are TGTGCCAGCAGACACAGTTCGACTAGCGGGAACTACGAGCAGTACTTC. Protein sequence: CASRHSSTSGNYEQYF.

This clonotype has a handful of counts. This rearrangement joins TRBV6-2 or TRBV6-3 to TRBJ2-1, with TRBD2 matching 15 bases. Germline V lookup: CDR1 MNHEY, CDR2 SVGEGT. V lost 5 bases and J lost 9; bases outside the gene matches: 5. The CDR3 runs 15 residues. CDR3 coding DNA: TGTGCCAGCAGTCGGGGGACTAGCGGGAGGTCTGAGCAGTTCTTC. It specifies CASSRGTSGRSEQFF.

V gene TRBV13 combines with J gene TRBJ1-1, with unresolved D. The CDR3 extends over 13 amino acids. The V and J ends lost 2 bases and 6 bases respectively, with 10 bases between them. Looked up from germline, CDR1 is PRHDT and CDR2 is FYEKMQ (reference sequence). CDR3 protein: CASSLMVHPEAFF. The CDR3 coding sequence is TGTGCCAGCAGCTTAATGGTGCATCCTGAAGCTTTCTTT. Looking up the rest from reference TRBV13 and TRBJ1-1 gives the full variable domain: AAGVIQSPRHLIKEKRETATLKCYPIPRHDTVYWYQQGPGQDPQFLISFYEKMQSDKGSIPDRFSAQQFSDYHSELNMSSLELGDSALYFCASSLMVHPEAFFGQGTRLTVV.

This clonotype was observed many times. This chain uses TRBV6-6 with TRBJ1-1; D may be TRBD1 (6 bases). CDR1 is MNHNY and CDR2 is SVGAGI in the germline V gene (reference sequence). The CDR3 runs 14 residues. V was trimmed by 7 bases and J by 5 bases, leaving 17 bases between them. CDR3 coding DNA: TGTGCCAGCACCCTATCGGGGGCGCGAACTGAAGCTTTCTTT. Amino acids: CASTLSGARTEAFF.

This clonotype was observed a handful of times. The chain joins TRBV27 to TRBJ2-6, with 8 bases matching TRBD1. Per the germline V gene, CDR1 is MNHEY and CDR2 is SMNVEV (reference sequence). Trimming removed 8 bases from V and 1 base from J; junction bases left unmatched: 13. The CDR3 is 18 amino acids. This CDR3 reads CASRTKDRARSGANVLTF. The CDR3 DNA reads as TGTGCCAGCCGGACTAAGGACAGGGCACGGTCTGGGGCCAACGTCCTGACTTTC. The full variable domain, in which reference TRBV27 and TRBJ2-6 provide the parts outside the CDR3, is EAQVTQNPRYLITVTGKKLTVTCSQNMNHEYMSWYRQDPGLGLRQIYYSMNVEVTDKGDVPEGYKVSRKEKRNFPLILESPSPNQTSLYFCASRTKDRARSGANVLTFGAGSRLTVL.

The chain has TRBV6-5 and TRBJ1-5, with 9 bases that match TRBD1. The V and J ends lost 6 bases and 7 bases, in that order; junction bases with no gene match: 13. This CDR3 is 16 amino acids long. CDR1 and CDR2 (germline): MNHEY, SVGAGI. The CDR3 loop is CASSPNRQGGRQPQHF. The CDR3 DNA follows: TGTGCCAGCAGCCCCAATCGACAGGGGGGGAGACAGCCCCAGCATTTT.

This clonotype has at least ten counts. V is TRBV27 and J is TRBJ2-7; the match to TRBD1 covers 9 bases. CDR3 length: 15 residues. V shed 0 bases and J 4 bases; nucleotides not matched to a gene: 4. CDR1 is MNHEY, CDR2 SMNVEV, per germline (reference sequence). CDR3 nucleotide sequence: TGTGCCAGCAGTTTATCCCCGGGACAGGGATACGAGCAGTACTTC. Residues: CASSLSPGQGYEQYF.

The chain is built from TRBV4-1 and TRBJ2-1; 7 positions match TRBD1. V dropped 0 bases and J dropped 1; count of bases not matched to a gene: 0. The CDR3 consists of 15 residues. Per germline, CDR1 MGHRA and CDR2 YSYEKL. The CDR3 protein is CASSQEGQSYNEQFF. CDR3 coding DNA: TGCGCCAGCAGCCAAGAGGGACAGTCCTACAATGAGCAGTTCTTC.

At least ten counts were recorded for this clonotype. The rearrangement links TRBV28 to TRBJ2-1; 8 bases are a match to TRBD1. CDR3 length: 15 amino acids. The trim removed 5 bases at V and 1 base at J, leaving 4 bases unmatched. CDR1 MDHEN and CDR2 SYDVKM come from the germline V gene. The CDR3 loop reads CASSPGGRSYNEQFF. CDR3 nucleotides: TGTGCCAGCAGTCCAGGGGGCAGGTCCTACAATGAGCAGTTCTTC.

This clonotype was seen only once. The rearrangement links TRBV9 to TRBJ1-5; D is perhaps TRBD1 (6 bases). Trimming pared 4 bases from V and 5 bases from J, leaving 16 bases between. The CDR3 consists of 15 residues. Looked up from germline, CDR1 is SGDLS and CDR2 is YYNGEE. The CDR3 sequence is CASSPTGNGDQPQHF. CDR3 DNA: TGTGCCAGCAGCCCAACAGGGAATGGCGATCAGCCCCAGCATTTT. The full variable domain, its missing parts supplied by reference TRBV9 and TRBJ1-5, is DSGVTQTPKHLITATGQRVTLRCSPRSGDLSVYWYQQSLDQGLQFLIQYYNGEERAKGNILERFSAQQFPDLHSELNLSSLELGDSALYFCASSPTGNGDQPQHFGDGTRLSIL.

Many counts were recorded for this clonotype. This chain links TRBV6-1 with TRBJ1-1, with D unresolved. The CDR3 spans 13 residues. Germline CDR1 MNHNS, CDR2 SASEGT. V was clipped by 5 bases and J by 1 base, with 8 bases between them. CDR3 sequence (DNA): TGTGCCAGCAGTAATCCACAGAACACTGAAGCTTTCTTT. The encoded protein is CASSNPQNTEAFF.

This clonotype was recorded at least ten times. The rearrangement uses TRBV11-2 and TRBJ2-3, with D perhaps assigned TRBD1 or TRBD2 (5 bases each). Germline CDR1 is SGHAT and CDR2 is FQNNGV. The V end was cut by 1 base, the J end by 4 bases, with 12 bases between. This CDR3 contains 15 residues. The CDR3 DNA reads as TGTGCCAGCAGCTTAGTTCAGGGACCGCCAGATACGCAGTATTTT. Translating gives CASSLVQGPPDTQYF.

This clonotype showed up just a few times. Mismatch with germline at one junction end may stem from a read error. This chain links TRBV6-2 or TRBV6-3 with TRBJ1-1, with 7 bases aligning to TRBD1. The CDR3 totals 15 residues. The germline CDR1 and CDR2 sequences are MNHEY and SVGEGT. This CDR3 reads CASTVRGSRNTEVFF. DNA for the CDR3: TGTGCCAGCACTGTCAGGGGGTCTAGGAACACTGAAGTTTTCTTT.

This clonotype was counted many times. The chain couples TRBV27 to TRBJ1-1; D is perhaps TRBD1 (6 bases). CDR3 length equals 15 residues. V was pared by 0 bases and J by 4 bases, with 12 bases between. CDR1 MNHEY and CDR2 SMNVEV come from the germline V gene (reference sequence). Here the CDR3 DNA reads TGTGCCAGCAGTTTATCGAGTGGGGGCTTCACTGAAGCTTTCTTT. This sequence encodes CASSLSSGGFTEAFF.

This clonotype has a handful of counts. In DNA form, the CDR3 reads TGTGCCAGCCGGGACAGGGATGAAAAACTGTTTTTT. Translation: CASRDRDEKLFF. The rearrangement uses TRBV7-9 and TRBJ1-4, with 9 bases fitting TRBD1. The V and J ends lost 8 bases and 6 bases, in that order; junction bases with no gene match: 1. The CDR3 length is 12 residues. Germline V lookup: CDR1 SEHNR, CDR2 FQNEAQ (reference sequence).